These 2 T cell receptor beta chains share one sample of origin, sequenced in a study of cytomegalovirus exposure and HLA in healthy donors. Primers for the PCR totalled 60 Vbeta and 13 Jbeta. Libraries were prepared by immunoSEQ multiplex PCR; TCRdb keeps only in-frame clonotypes and omits some of them. The data show about 140,000 clones, about four fifths seen once. The sample was PBMCs. The origin of the receptors is a male donor in good health and CMV-seronegative.

The J gene is TRBJ1-6, the V gene TRBV7-3, with TRBD1 matching 10 bases. The CDR3 totals 15 residues. Per germline, CDR1 SGHTA and CDR2 FQGTGA. Germline trimming cut 0 bases from V and 8 bases from J; bases unmatched to any gene: 1. The CDR3 reads CASSLTGTGDSPLHF. The CDR3 nucleotides read TGTGCCAGCAGCTTAACCGGGACAGGGGATTCACCCCTCCACTTT.

The V call is TRBV5-1, the J call TRBJ1-4, with 9 bases that match TRBD1. Germline V CDR1 and CDR2: SGHRS, YFSETQ. Trimming cost V 0 bases and J 8 bases; bases outside gene matches: 5. The CDR3 loop spans 15 amino acids. CDR3 bases: TGCGCCAGCAGCTTGGGGGGACAGGGACGAGAAAAACTGTTTTTT. The encoded protein is CASSLGGQGREKLFF.